This is a list of T cell receptor beta chains from one sample in a study of CD8 T cells in ankylosing spondylitis. A single record per CDR3 protein comes from TCRdb applying MiXCR to the 5' RACE reads. The sample contains around 320,000 distinct CDR3 sequences, less than 25% of which appear only once. Material: blood, either unsorted or a sorted T cell fraction (not recorded which). These receptors all come from a female donor with ankylosing spondylitis or in good health (not recorded which). The conserved cysteine and the conserved F or W are not part of the CDR3 here.

V	CDR3
TRBV4-3	ASSQEAVSGEQF
TRBV12-3/TRBV12-4	ASRLAGVSYEQY
TRBV7-9	ASSLARSEAF
TRBV15	ATSRVWTGTNQPQH
TRBV15	ATGAAGRDTQY
TRBV20-1	CARISSGGTTDTQY
TRBV7-3	ASSPASQSPQF
TRBV28	ASGGTSPREQY
TRBV6-5	ASSYSGRAGEKLF
TRBV28	ASRSPGPSHEQY
TRBV20-1	SARDSGRRNEQF
TRBV7-2	ASSLVRSVLPYEQY
TRBV12-3/TRBV12-4	ASSPGLGLTYEQY
TRBV12-3/TRBV12-4	ASSLALQGRGGELF
TRBV4-3	ASSQAPPYRNNEQF
TRBV6-2/TRBV6-3	ASSLREIDTEAF
TRBV11-2	ASSAQRGRETQY
TRBV20-1	SAPGLAGVGTGELF
TRBV7-2	ASSIGPPFVDEQF
TRBV29-1	SATTGDNEKLF
TRBV6-2/TRBV6-3	ASSRSGTSSYNEQF
TRBV27	ASSPLAVTGELF
TRBV5-8	ASSTRQNYGYT
TRBV12-3/TRBV12-4	ASRGQGRYNEQF
TRBV6-6	ASSGGTYEQY
TRBV20-1	SARGQGAKETQY
TRBV12-3/TRBV12-4	ASSRGQDQPQH
TRBV7-2	ASSQVGGYEGETQY
TRBV29-1	SARRGTLPTDTQY
TRBV12-3/TRBV12-4	ASSFNSNQPQH
TRBV3-1	ASSLWNTEAF
TRBV4-2	ASSQSGLAGLKALYNEQF
TRBV30	AWGTGSNQPQH
TRBV3-1	ASSQAISGMRETQY